This T cell receptor beta chain was recovered during a study of CD8+ T cells in alopecia areata. About the research overall: Patients received oral tofacitinib, 5 to 10 mg twice daily, for moderate-to-severe alopecia areata.

Reverse transcribed after extraction, RNA yielded cDNA as the sequencing template. Produced via immunoSEQ multiplex PCR; TCRdb's table is partial and in-frame only. The repertoire holds roughly 200,000 clones, with roughly 50% as singletons. General study findings and limits: In scalp, tofacitinib significantly decreased clonality and expanded CD8+ clones among the top 100. Compared with normal scalp, lesional scalp had higher clonality and more expanded CD8+ clones.

Treatment given: oral pan-JAK inhibitor, 5-10 mg twice daily. To note about this clone: The target antigen is unknown.

Unmatched junction bases numbered 3, after V lost 9 bases and J lost 1 base. CDR1 and CDR2 (germline): MNHEY, SVGAGI. The CDR3 contains 13 residues. The receptor was derived from a human donor with alopecia areata. The sequences come from CD8+ T cells sorted from blood, collected at week 24, from a patient treated with tofacitinib. The V gene is TRBV6-5, the J gene TRBJ2-1, with 7 bases lining up with TRBD1. Written as DNA, the CDR3 is TGTGCCAGTGGGACAGAGTCCTACAATGAGCAGTTCTTC. It codes for CASGTESYNEQFF.